This is a list of T cell receptor beta chains from one sample in a study of radiation and T cells in renal cell carcinoma. Sequencing used immunoSEQ multiplex PCR; TCRdb keeps in-frame clones, though not all of them. The table lists 140,000 to 150,000 clones, less than 90% of them singletons, with around 4.4% in the top ten. The starting material was blood, obtained from a patient whose treatment included radiotherapy and nephrectomy. The receptor source for this set is an older woman with renal cell carcinoma. The CDR3 runs from the conserved cysteine through the conserved F or W. The D gene is left open where the match is weak. Clone size, where shown, is once, few, many, or a class for clones that have expanded.

CDR3 protein | CDR3 DNA | D gene | J gene | V gene | clone size
CASSGGSYNSPLHF | TGTGCCAGCAGTGGAGGGTCGTATAATTCACCCCTCCACTTT | NA | TRBJ1-6 | TRBV7-9 | NA
CASSPTESDTQYF | TGTGCCAGCTCACCCACAGAGTCGGATACGCAGTATTTT | NA | TRBJ2-3 | TRBV18 | NA
CASSPQSGTGGDEQFF | TGTGCCAGCTCACCCCAATCCGGGACAGGGGGCGATGAGCAGTTCTTC | TRBD1 | TRBJ2-1 | TRBV18 | NA
CAWSIRGDTEAFF | TGTGCCTGGAGTATAAGGGGGGACACTGAAGCTTTCTTT | NA | TRBJ1-1 | TRBV30 | NA
CASSHILGGPTRGGYTF | TGTGCCAGCAGCCATATTCTGGGTGGGCCAACACGGGGCGGCTACACCTTC | NA | TRBJ1-2 | TRBV5-4 | NA
CASSWGYSTDTQYF | TGTGCCAGCAGTTGGGGGTATAGCACAGATACGCAGTATTTT | NA | TRBJ2-3 | TRBV27 | NA
CASSLLGSSYNSPLHF | TGTGCCAGCAGCTTACTGGGGAGCTCCTATAATTCACCCCTCCACTTT | NA | TRBJ1-6 | TRBV11-2 | NA
CASRAGTPNTGELFF | TGTGCCAGCAGGGCCGGGACTCCTAACACCGGGGAGCTGTTTTTT | NA | TRBJ2-2 | TRBV2 | NA
CATSRYSSRGGYTF | TGTGCCACCAGCAGGTACAGCAGTAGAGGTGGCTACACCTTC | NA | TRBJ1-2 | TRBV15 | NA
CASSLRQGNEKLFF | TGTGCCAGCAGCTTAAGGCAGGGGAATGAAAAACTGTTTTTT | NA | TRBJ1-4 | TRBV7-2 | NA
CASSYTGQSSGNTIYF | TGTGCCAGCAGTTACACCGGACAGAGCTCTGGAAACACCATATATTTT | NA | TRBJ1-3 | TRBV6-5 | NA
CASTREIMNTEAFF | TGTGCCAGCACCCGAGAGATCATGAACACTGAAGCTTTCTTT | NA | TRBJ1-1 | TRBV2 | NA
CASSLAKGGEETQYF | TGTGCCAGCAGCTTAGCCAAGGGCGGGGAAGAGACCCAGTACTTC | NA | TRBJ2-5 | TRBV7-2 | NA
CASSPPGQSQPQHF | TGTGCCAGCTCACCACCGGGACAAAGTCAGCCCCAGCATTTT | NA | TRBJ1-5 | TRBV18 | NA
CASSQVGPGQGANTGELFF | TGTGCCAGCAGCCAAGTTGGGCCAGGGCAGGGGGCGAACACCGGGGAGCTGTTTTTT | TRBD1 | TRBJ2-2 | TRBV4-2 | NA
CASSLSRKGTEKLFF | TGTGCCAGCAGTTTATCGAGAAAAGGGACTGAAAAACTGTTTTTT | NA | TRBJ1-4 | TRBV27 | once
CASSLNLRNQPQHF | TGTGCCAGCAGTCTGAACCTCAGGAATCAGCCCCAGCATTTT | NA | TRBJ1-5 | TRBV28 | NA
CASSLDRGKEQYF | TGTGCCAGCAGCTTAGATCGGGGGAAGGAGCAGTACTTC | NA | TRBJ2-7 | TRBV11-3 | NA
CASSVRTVSNYGYTF | TGTGCCAGCAGCGTAAGGACAGTTTCTAACTATGGCTACACCTTC | NA | TRBJ1-2 | TRBV6-5 | NA
CASSLAAGSLYGYTF | TGTGCCAGCAGCTTAGCGGCAGGGTCTCTTTATGGCTACACCTTC | NA | TRBJ1-2 | TRBV7-6 | few
CASSLGGGNQPQHF | TGCGCCAGCAGCTTGGGGGGAGGCAATCAGCCCCAGCATTTT | NA | TRBJ1-5 | TRBV5-1 | NA
CASSLGVGGDTEAFF | TGTGCCAGCAGCTTGGGTGTCGGGGGAGACACTGAAGCTTTCTTT | NA | TRBJ1-1 | TRBV5-8 | NA
CASSLDRGGSYNEQFF | TGTGCCAGCAGCTTGGACAGGGGGGGATCCTACAATGAGCAGTTCTTC | NA | TRBJ2-1 | TRBV5-6 | once
CATRDRDSNQPQHF | TGTGCCACCAGAGACCGGGACAGCAATCAGCCCCAGCATTTT | NA | TRBJ1-5 | TRBV15 | NA
CASSQRDREGLCTEAFF | TGCGCCAGCAGTCAAAGGGACAGGGAAGGATTATGCACTGAAGCTTTCTTT | TRBD1 | TRBJ1-1 | TRBV23-1 | once
CASSRLAGASEQFF | TGCGCCAGCAGCCGATTGGCGGGGGCATCTGAGCAGTTCTTC | NA | TRBJ2-1 | TRBV4-3 | NA
CASSLVQSSLLSNTEAFF | TGCGCCAGCAGCTTGGTCCAGAGCAGTCTTCTATCGAACACTGAAGCTTTCTTT | NA | TRBJ1-1 | TRBV5-1 | NA
CASMGLDRGGSGANVLTF | TGTGCCAGCATGGGGTTAGACAGGGGCGGCTCTGGGGCCAACGTCCTGACTTTC | TRBD1 | TRBJ2-6 | TRBV2 | once
CASSPGTNYGYTF | TGTGCCAGCAGCCCCGGGACCAACTATGGCTACACCTTC | NA | TRBJ1-2 | TRBV7-6 | NA
CASSIAQRGGNEQFF | TGTGCCAGTAGTATAGCCCAGCGGGGGGGGAATGAGCAGTTCTTC | TRBD2 | TRBJ2-1 | TRBV19 | NA
CASSFGTSGGDTQYF | TGTGCCAGCAGCTTCGGGACTAGCGGGGGAGATACGCAGTATTTT | TRBD2 | TRBJ2-3 | TRBV11-3 | NA
CASSRGPTYQETQYF | TGTGCCAGCAGCCGCGGACCGACGTACCAAGAGACCCAGTACTTC | NA | TRBJ2-5 | TRBV7-9 | NA
CASSLTRDRDVDTQYF | TGTGCCAGCAGCCTGACCCGGGACAGGGATGTTGATACGCAGTATTTT | TRBD1 | TRBJ2-3 | TRBV5-8 | NA